This is a list of T cell receptor beta chains from one sample in a study of vaccination and CD4 T cells after COVID-19. Which antigens these TCRs recognize remains unknown. TCRdb processed the PCR reads anew with MiXCR; each CDR3 protein has one entry. The sample holds approximately 15,000 distinct CDR3 sequences, around 37% seen once. Sequenced sample: cultured CD4+ T cells from blood. These receptors were obtained from a human donor with COVID-19. Each CDR3 is given with its conserved first and last residue. Fields, in order: clone size, D gene, V gene, J gene, CDR3 protein, CDR3 DNA. D genes are given only for firm matches. Only part of the rows carry a size: once, few, many, or a class if the clone is expanded.

few	-	TRBV12-5	TRBJ1-6	CASGLADSNSPLHF	TGTGCTAGTGGTTTGGCAGACAGTAATTCACCCCTCCACTTT
few	-	TRBV2	TRBJ1-2	CASSEATGLGGYTF	TGTGCCAGCAGTGAAGCTACAGGGCTCGGTGGCTACACCTTC
few	-	TRBV19	TRBJ2-1	CASSIGLDRPGFF	TGTGCCAGTAGTATAGGGTTGGACAGACCTGGGTTCTTC
few	TRBD2	TRBV20-1	TRBJ2-1	CSARTIGGSSYNEQFF	TGCAGTGCTAGGACCATCGGGGGGAGCTCCTACAATGAGCAGTTCTTC
-	TRBD2	TRBV28	TRBJ2-7	CASTLAGGPSYEQYF	TGTGCCAGCACCCTAGCGGGGGGCCCCTCCTACGAGCAGTACTTC
-	-	TRBV6-5	TRBJ1-6	CASSYAGTSPLHF	TGTGCCAGCAGTTACGCGGGCACATCACCCCTCCACTTT
-	-	TRBV25-1	TRBJ1-6	CASSEFGVVSPLHF	TGTGCCAGCAGTGAATTTGGGGTGGTCTCACCCCTCCACTTT
few	-	TRBV29-1	TRBJ1-2	CSVLTDNYGYTF	TGCAGCGTTCTAACAGATAACTATGGCTACACCTTC
-	-	TRBV7-9	TRBJ1-4	CASSSVLAEKLFF	TGTGCCAGCAGTTCGGTTTTGGCGGAAAAACTGTTTTTT
few	-	TRBV6-5	TRBJ1-1	CASSSKTGRAFF	TGTGCCAGCAGTTCCAAGACGGGGAGGGCTTTCTTT
-	TRBD2	TRBV2	TRBJ2-3	CASSILLLVAGGEGTDTQYF	TGTGCCAGCAGTATTCTCCTCCTAGTAGCGGGGGGTGAGGGCACAGATACGCAGTATTTT
-	TRBD1	TRBV20-1	TRBJ2-5	CSARAGTAKGETQYF	TGCAGTGCTAGGGCCGGGACAGCCAAGGGGGAGACCCAGTACTTC
few	-	TRBV6-2/TRBV6-3	TRBJ1-2	CASTPDRHGYTF	TGTGCCAGCACCCCGGACCGCCATGGCTACACCTTC
few	TRBD2	TRBV7-8	TRBJ2-5	CASSLVGTRETQYF	TGTGCCAGCAGCTTAGTCGGGACTAGGGAGACCCAGTACTTC
-	TRBD1	TRBV11-1	TRBJ2-7	CASSTGQGAPTRYF	TGTGCCAGCAGCACCGGACAGGGCGCCCCAACGAGGTACTTC
-	-	TRBV12-3/TRBV12-4	TRBJ1-2	CASSPPSGTEHYGYAF	TGTGCCAGCAGCCCCCCGAGTGGGACGGAACACTATGGCTACGCCTTC
few	-	TRBV11-2	TRBJ1-2	CASSTGNYGYTF	TGTGCCAGCAGCACAGGGAACTATGGCTACACCTTC
few	TRBD1	TRBV20-1	TRBJ2-3	CSASRQGTDTQYF	TGCAGTGCTTCGAGACAGGGAACAGATACGCAGTATTTT
-	-	TRBV6-2/TRBV6-3	TRBJ2-5	CASSYRTEGFQETQYF	TGTGCCAGCAGTTACCGTACCGAGGGGTTCCAAGAGACCCAGTACTTC
-	-	TRBV4-3	TRBJ1-6	CASSQDLGQIPSPLHF	TGCGCCAGCAGCCAAGATCTTGGCCAGATCCCCTCACCCCTCCACTTT
-	-	TRBV20-1	TRBJ1-2	CSARDIGDYGYTF	TGCAGTGCTAGAGATATAGGAGACTATGGCTACACCTTC
few	-	TRBV5-4	TRBJ1-1	CASSLGAVGTEAFF	TGTGCCAGCAGCTTGGGGGCGGTAGGGACTGAAGCTTTCTTT
few	-	TRBV2	TRBJ2-7	CASSERIGAPYEQYF	TGTGCCAGCAGTGAACGCATCGGGGCACCCTACGAGCAGTACTTC
once	TRBD2	TRBV5-1	TRBJ2-3	CASSLGGTSGDPGTDTQYF	TGCGCCAGCAGCCTGGGGGGGACTAGCGGGGACCCCGGCACAGATACGCAGTATTTT
-	TRBD2	TRBV7-2	TRBJ2-3	CASSFGLAPDTQYF	TGTGCCAGCAGCTTTGGACTAGCACCCGATACGCAGTATTTT